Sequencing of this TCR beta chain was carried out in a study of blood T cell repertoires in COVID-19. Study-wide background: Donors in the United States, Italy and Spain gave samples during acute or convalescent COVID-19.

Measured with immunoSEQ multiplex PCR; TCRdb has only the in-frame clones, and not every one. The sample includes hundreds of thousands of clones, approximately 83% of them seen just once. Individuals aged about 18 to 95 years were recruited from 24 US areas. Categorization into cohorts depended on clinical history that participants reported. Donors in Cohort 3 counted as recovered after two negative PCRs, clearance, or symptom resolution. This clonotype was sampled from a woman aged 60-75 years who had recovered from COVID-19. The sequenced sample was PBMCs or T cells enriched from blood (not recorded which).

The CDR3 DNA reads TGCGCCAGCTCGCTACTAGCGCGCTATGAGCAGTTCTTC. Amino acids: CASSLLARYEQFF. V is TRBV10-2 and J is TRBJ2-1, with 7 bases fitting TRBD2. V lost 8 bases to trimming and J lost 8 bases; unmatched junction nucleotides: 9. This CDR3 has 13 residues. Germline CDR1 is WSHSY and CDR2 is SAAADI.